Only one count was recorded for the clone carrying this T cell receptor beta chain. What it binds is unknown. Other DNA sequences in this specimen translate into the identical CDR3. The data were obtained in a study of beta chain features in type 1 diabetes. Study details: The study found patients and healthy donors alike in age, gender and cell yields. Study-level results: At VDJ recombination sites, type 1 diabetes patients had fewer insertions and more deleted nucleotides.

What was sequenced were expressed TCRB transcripts, since all of the isolated RNA had been reverse transcribed. The repertoire was sequenced with immunoSEQ multiplex PCR; TCRdb's copy has only in-frame clones and lacks some. The sample shows about 400,000 clones, roughly 12% of them seen only once. Each donor gave one heparinised blood draw averaging about 100 mL. Via the markers CD45RO/CCR7/CD25/CD127/CD95/CD27, stem cell-like memory, regulatory, central memory and naive CD4+ cells were sorted. The J segment lost 2 bases and the V segment lost 5 bases, leaving 1 base of the junction unmatched. This CDR3 has 13 amino acids. Germline values: CDR1 MNHEY, CDR2 SVGAGI.

The chain links TRBV6-5 to TRBJ1-2; 8 positions agree with TRBD1. The sequence came from a man younger than 30 in good health. Sequencing input: naive CD4+ T cells from blood. The CDR3 DNA sequence: TGTGCCAGCAGTAGGACAGGGAACTATGGCTACACCTTC. As protein: CASSRTGNYGYTF.